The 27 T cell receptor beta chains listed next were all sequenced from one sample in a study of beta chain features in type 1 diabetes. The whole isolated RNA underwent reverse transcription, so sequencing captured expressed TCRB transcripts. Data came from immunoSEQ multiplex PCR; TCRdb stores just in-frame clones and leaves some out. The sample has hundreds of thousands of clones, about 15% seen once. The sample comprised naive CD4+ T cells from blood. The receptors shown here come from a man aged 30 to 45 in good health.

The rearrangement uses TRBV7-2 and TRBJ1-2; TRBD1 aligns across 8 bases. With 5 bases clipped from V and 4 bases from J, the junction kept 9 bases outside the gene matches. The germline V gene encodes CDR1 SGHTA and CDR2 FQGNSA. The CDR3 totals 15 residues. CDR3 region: CASSRTTGGIYGYTF. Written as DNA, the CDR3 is TGTGCCAGCAGCAGGACCACAGGGGGAATCTATGGCTACACCTTC.

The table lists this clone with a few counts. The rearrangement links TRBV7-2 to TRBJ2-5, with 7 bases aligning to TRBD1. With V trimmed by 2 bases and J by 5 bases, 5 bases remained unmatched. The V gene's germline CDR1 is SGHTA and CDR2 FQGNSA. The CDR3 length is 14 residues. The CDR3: CASSLRTGGETQYF. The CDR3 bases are TGTGCCAGCAGCTTACGGACAGGCGGCGAGACCCAGTACTTC.

CDR3: CASSEENQKVGTEAFF. As DNA, the CDR3 is TGTGCCAGCAGTGAAGAGAATCAAAAAGTGGGCACTGAAGCTTTCTTT. The chain has TRBV2 and TRBJ1-1, with D uncertain. This CDR3 region has 16 residues. The germline CDR1 and CDR2 sequences are SNHLY and FYNNEI. V dropped 1 base and J dropped 4 bases, with 16 bases sitting between them.

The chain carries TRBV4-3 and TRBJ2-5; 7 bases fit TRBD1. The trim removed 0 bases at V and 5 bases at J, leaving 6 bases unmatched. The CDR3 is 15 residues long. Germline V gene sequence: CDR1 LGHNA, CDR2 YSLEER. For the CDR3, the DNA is TGCGCCAGCAGCCAAGAAACAGGGGCCTGGGAGACCCAGTACTTC. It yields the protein CASSQETGAWETQYF.

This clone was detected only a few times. CDR3 nucleotides: TGTGCCACCAGCCCAAGACTTTACTACGAGCAGTACTTC. Protein sequence: CATSPRLYYEQYF. This sequence joins TRBV15 and TRBJ2-7; D is unclear. The CDR3 is made up of 13 amino acids. CDR1 and CDR2 (germline): LNHNV, YYDKDF (reference sequence). Trimming pared 5 bases from V and 3 bases from J, leaving 11 bases between.

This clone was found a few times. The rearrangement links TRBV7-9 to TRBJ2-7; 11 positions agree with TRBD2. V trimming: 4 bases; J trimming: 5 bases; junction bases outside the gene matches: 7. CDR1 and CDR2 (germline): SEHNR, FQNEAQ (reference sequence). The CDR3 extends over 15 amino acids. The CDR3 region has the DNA TGTGCCAGCAGCTCCACTAGCGGGAGTCCCCACGAGCAGTACGTC. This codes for CASSSTSGSPHEQYV.

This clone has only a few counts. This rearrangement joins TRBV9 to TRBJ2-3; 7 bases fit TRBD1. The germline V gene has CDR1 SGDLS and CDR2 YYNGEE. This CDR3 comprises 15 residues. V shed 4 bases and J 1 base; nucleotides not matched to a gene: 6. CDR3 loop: CASSLRQGGTDTQYF. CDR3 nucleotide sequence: TGTGCCAGCAGCCTAAGACAGGGTGGCACAGATACGCAGTATTTT.

CDR3 DNA: TGCGCCAGCAGCCAAGAGAGGACTAGCGGAGCCTCTAGCACAGATACGCAGTATTTT. As protein: CASSQERTSGASSTDTQYF. The chain is built from TRBV4-1 and TRBJ2-3, with 10 bases matching TRBD2. CDR1 and CDR2 from the germline V gene are MGHRA and YSYEKL. The CDR3 is 19 residues long. V was pared by 0 bases and J by 0 bases, with 9 bases of the junction left unmatched.

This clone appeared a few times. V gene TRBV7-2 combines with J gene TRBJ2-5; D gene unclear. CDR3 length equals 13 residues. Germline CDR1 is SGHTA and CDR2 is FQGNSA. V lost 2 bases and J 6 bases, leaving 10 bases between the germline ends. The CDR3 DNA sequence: TGTGCCAGCAGCTTAACGACGAAGCAGACCCAGTACTTC. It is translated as CASSLTTKQTQYF.

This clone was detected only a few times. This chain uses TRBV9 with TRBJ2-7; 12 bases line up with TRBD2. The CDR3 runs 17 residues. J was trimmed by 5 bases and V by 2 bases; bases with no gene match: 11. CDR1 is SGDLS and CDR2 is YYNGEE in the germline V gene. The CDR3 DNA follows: TGTGCCAGCAGCGTTGGACTAGCGGGGCTCTCCCAGGACGAGCAGTACTTC. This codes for CASSVGLAGLSQDEQYF.

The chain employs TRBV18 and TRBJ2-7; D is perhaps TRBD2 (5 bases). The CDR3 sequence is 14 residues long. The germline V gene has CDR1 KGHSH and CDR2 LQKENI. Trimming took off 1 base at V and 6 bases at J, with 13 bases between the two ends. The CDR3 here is CASSPLEAFSEQYF. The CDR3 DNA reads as TGTGCCAGCTCACCACTGGAGGCCTTCTCCGAGCAGTACTTC.

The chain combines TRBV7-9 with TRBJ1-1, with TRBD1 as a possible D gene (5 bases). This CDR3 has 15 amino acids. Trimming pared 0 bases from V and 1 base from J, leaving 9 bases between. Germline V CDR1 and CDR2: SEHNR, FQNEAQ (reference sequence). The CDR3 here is CASSLAAGANTEAFF. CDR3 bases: TGTGCCAGCAGCTTAGCGGCCGGGGCGAACACTGAAGCTTTCTTT.

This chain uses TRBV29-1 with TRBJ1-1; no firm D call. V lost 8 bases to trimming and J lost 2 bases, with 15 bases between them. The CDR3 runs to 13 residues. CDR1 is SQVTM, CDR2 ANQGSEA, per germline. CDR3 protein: CSLAILINTEAFF. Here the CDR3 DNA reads TGCAGCTTAGCTATTCTAATTAACACTGAAGCTTTCTTT.

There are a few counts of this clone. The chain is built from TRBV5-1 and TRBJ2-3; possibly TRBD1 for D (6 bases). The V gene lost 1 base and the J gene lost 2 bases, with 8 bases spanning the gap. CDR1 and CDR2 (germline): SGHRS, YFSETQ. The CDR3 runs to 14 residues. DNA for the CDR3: TGCGCCAGCAGCTTGAGGACAGTCACAGATACGCAGTATTTT. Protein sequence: CASSLRTVTDTQYF.

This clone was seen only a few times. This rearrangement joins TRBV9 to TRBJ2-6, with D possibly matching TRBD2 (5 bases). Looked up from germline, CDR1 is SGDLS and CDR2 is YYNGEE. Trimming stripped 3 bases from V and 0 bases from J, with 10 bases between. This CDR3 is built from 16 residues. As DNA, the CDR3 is TGTGCCAGCAGCGGCCGGACTGACTCTGGGGCCAACGTCCTGACTTTC. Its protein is CASSGRTDSGANVLTF.

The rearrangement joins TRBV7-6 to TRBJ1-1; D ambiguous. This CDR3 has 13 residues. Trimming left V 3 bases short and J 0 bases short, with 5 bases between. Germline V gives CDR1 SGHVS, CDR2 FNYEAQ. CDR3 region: CASSFTVNTEAFF. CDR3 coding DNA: TGTGCCAGCAGCTTCACGGTGAACACTGAAGCTTTCTTT.

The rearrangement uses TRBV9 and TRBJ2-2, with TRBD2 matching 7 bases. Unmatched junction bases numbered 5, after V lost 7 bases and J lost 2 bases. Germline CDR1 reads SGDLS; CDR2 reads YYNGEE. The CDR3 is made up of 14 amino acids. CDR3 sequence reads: CASRTGLNTGELFF. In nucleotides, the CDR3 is TGTGCCAGCCGGACGGGACTAAACACCGGGGAGCTGTTTTTT.

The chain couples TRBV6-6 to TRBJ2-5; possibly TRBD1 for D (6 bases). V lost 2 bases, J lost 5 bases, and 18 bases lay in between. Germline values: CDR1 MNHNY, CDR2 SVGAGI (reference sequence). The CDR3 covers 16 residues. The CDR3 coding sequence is TGTGCCAGCAGTTACCTTGGCAGGGGATATGGGGAGACCCAGTACTTC. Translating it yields CASSYLGRGYGETQYF.

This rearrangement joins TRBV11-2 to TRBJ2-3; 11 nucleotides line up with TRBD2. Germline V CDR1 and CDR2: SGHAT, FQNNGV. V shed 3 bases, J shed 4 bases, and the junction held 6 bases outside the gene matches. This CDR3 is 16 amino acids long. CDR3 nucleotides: TGTGCCAGCAGCTTCCAGACTAGCGGGATAGCAGATACGCAGTATTTT. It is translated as CASSFQTSGIADTQYF.

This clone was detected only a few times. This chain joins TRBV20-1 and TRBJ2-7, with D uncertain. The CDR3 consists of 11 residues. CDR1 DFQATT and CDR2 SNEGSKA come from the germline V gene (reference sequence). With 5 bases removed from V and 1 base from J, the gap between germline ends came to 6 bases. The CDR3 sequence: CSALSSYEQYF. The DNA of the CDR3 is TGCAGTGCTCTTAGTTCCTACGAGCAGTACTTC.

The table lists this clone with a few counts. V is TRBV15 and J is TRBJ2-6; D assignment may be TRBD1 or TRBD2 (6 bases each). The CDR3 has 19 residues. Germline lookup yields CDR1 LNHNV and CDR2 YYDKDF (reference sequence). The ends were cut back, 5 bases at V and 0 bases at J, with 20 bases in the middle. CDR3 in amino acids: CATSGWGAQAGSGANVLTF. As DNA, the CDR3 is TGTGCCACCAGCGGATGGGGGGCGCAGGCAGGCTCTGGGGCCAACGTCCTGACTTTC.

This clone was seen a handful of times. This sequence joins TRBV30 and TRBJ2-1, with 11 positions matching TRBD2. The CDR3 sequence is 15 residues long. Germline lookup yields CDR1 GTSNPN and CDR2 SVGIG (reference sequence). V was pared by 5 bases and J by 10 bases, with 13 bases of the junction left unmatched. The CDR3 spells CAWANSGRAAREQFF. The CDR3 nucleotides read TGTGCCTGGGCTAATAGCGGGAGGGCCGCTAGGGAGCAGTTCTTC.

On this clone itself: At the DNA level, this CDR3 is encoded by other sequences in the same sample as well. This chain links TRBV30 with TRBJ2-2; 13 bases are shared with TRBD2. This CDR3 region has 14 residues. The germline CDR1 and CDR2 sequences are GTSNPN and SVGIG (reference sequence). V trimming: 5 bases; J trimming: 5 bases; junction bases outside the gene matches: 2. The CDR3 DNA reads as TGTGCCTGGCGACTAGCGGGAGGAACCGGGGAGCTGTTTTTT. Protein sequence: CAWRLAGGTGELFF.

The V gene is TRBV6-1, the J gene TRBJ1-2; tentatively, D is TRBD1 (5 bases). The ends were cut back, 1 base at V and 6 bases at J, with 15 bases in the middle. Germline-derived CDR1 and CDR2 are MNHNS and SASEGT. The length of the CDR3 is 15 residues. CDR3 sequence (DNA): TGTGCCAGCAGTGAAGTAATATCGGTGGGGGATGGCTACACCTTC. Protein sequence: CASSEVISVGDGYTF.

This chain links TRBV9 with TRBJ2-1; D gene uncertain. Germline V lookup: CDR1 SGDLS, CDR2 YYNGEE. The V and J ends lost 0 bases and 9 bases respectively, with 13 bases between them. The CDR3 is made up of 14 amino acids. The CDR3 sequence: CASSVGAEAFEQFF. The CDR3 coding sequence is TGTGCCAGCAGCGTAGGTGCAGAGGCTTTTGAGCAGTTCTTC. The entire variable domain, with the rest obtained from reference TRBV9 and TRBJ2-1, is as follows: DSGVTQTPKHLITATGQRVTLRCSPRSGDLSVYWYQQSLDQGLQFLIQYYNGEERAKGNILERFSAQQFPDLHSELNLSSLELGDSALYFCASSVGAEAFEQFFGPGTRLTVL.

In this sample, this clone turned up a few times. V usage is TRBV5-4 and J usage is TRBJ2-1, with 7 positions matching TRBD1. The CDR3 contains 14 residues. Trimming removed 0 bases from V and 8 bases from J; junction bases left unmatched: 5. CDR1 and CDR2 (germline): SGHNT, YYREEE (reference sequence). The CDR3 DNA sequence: TGTGCCAGCAGCTTGGGACAGGGAATCGATGAGCAGTTCTTC. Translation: CASSLGQGIDEQFF.

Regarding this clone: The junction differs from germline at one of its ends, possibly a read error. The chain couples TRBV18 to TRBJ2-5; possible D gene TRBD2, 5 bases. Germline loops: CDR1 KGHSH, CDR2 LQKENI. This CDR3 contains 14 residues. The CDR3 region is CASPPTGSSVTQYF. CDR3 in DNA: TGTGCCAGCCCACCAACGGGATCCAGCGTGACCCAGTACTTC.